This TCR beta chain was recovered during a study of cytomegalovirus exposure and HLA in healthy donors. Study summary: Of several hundred genotyped donors, about 81% clustered with self-reported Caucasian donors.

Notes on this clone: The antigen is unknown.

13 Jbeta primers and 60 Vbeta primers were used for the PCR. Repertoires were generated with immunoSEQ multiplex PCR, while TCRdb's copy carries only in-frame clones and drops some. The profile shows 150,000 to 200,000 clones, around 80% of them singletons. Notes on the study in general: Earlier findings revealed that most TCR beta V segments proved productive either about 90% or about 30% of the time. It was reported in a later analysis that an Asian-associated ancestry cluster showed fewer N-insertions than the approximately 700-donor mean.

V shed 6 bases, J shed 7 bases, and the junction held 10 bases outside the gene matches. From germline, CDR1 is LNHNV and CDR2 YYDKDF (reference sequence). This CDR3 is 15 amino acids long. This clonotype was sampled from a woman younger than 45 in good health and CMV-seronegative. The rearrangement uses TRBV15 and TRBJ2-1; 9 bases map to TRBD1. Sequenced material: PBMCs. The CDR3 nucleotides are TGTGCCACCAGAACCGGGACAGGGTTTGGGAATGAGCAGTTCTTC. Its translation is CATRTGTGFGNEQFF.